These 5 T cell receptor beta chains were all obtained from the same sample, sequenced in a study of OX40 agonist ivuxolimab in advanced cancers. Only in-frame clones appear in the TCRdb table, and some are missing; sequencing was by immunoSEQ multiplex PCR. The table lists 98,000 or so clones, about four fifths of them singletons. Source: CD4+ or CD8+ T cells sorted from blood, taken in a trial of the OX40 agonist ivuxolimab. All receptors derive from an adult with an advanced solid tumor such as melanoma, head and neck, liver or kidney cancer.

The chain joins TRBV25-1 to TRBJ2-7, with TRBD1 identical over 8 bases. Trimming took 8 bases from V and 3 from J; bases not matched to a gene: 9. The CDR3 is made up of 14 amino acids. Germline values: CDR1 MGHDK, CDR2 SYGVNS. The CDR3 sequence is CASREDRGGYEQYF. The CDR3 coding sequence is TGTGCCAGCCGGGAAGACAGGGGAGGCTACGAGCAGTACTTC.

This clone was seen only a few times. The CDR3 DNA sequence: TGTGCCAGTACTAAAGGGGTGAACACTGAAGCTTTCTTT. Translating it yields CASTKGVNTEAFF. This sequence joins TRBV19 and TRBJ1-1; D is possibly TRBD1 (5 bases). The V gene lost 7 bases and the J gene lost 0 bases, with 9 bases spanning the gap. This CDR3 region has 13 residues. Germline CDR1 reads LNHDA; CDR2 reads SQIVND (reference sequence).

In its sample, this clone was seen once. The V gene is TRBV6-6, the J gene TRBJ2-7; D might be TRBD1 (6 bases). The V end was cut by 0 bases, the J end by 3 bases, with 15 bases between. CDR1 and CDR2 (germline): MNHNY, SVGAGI (reference sequence). The CDR3 covers 16 residues. CDR3 DNA: TGTGCCAGCAGTTACTCTAGGACAGCTCGCCTCTACGAGCAGTACTTC. Encoded protein: CASSYSRTARLYEQYF.

This chain uses TRBV30 with TRBJ2-5; TRBD1 agrees at 9 bases. The germline gives CDR1 GTSNPN, CDR2 SVGIG (reference sequence). CDR3 length equals 14 residues. V shed 1 base, J shed 2 bases, and the junction held 2 bases outside the gene matches. Written as DNA, the CDR3 is TGTGCCTGGAGTGCCGGGACAGGGCAAGAGACCCAGTACTTC. Its protein product is CAWSAGTGQETQYF.

This rearrangement joins TRBV5-5 to TRBJ2-7; D is tentatively TRBD1 or TRBD2 (7 bases each). The V end lost 3 bases, the J end lost 3 bases, and 13 bases lay between the germline ends. Germline V gene sequence: CDR1 SGHKS, CDR2 YYEKEE (reference sequence). This CDR3 has 14 amino acids. Here the CDR3 DNA reads TGTGCCAGCAGCTCGGGACAGCGGGGCTACGAGCAGTACTTC. As protein: CASSSGQRGYEQYF.